Here is one T cell receptor beta chain with its context. These data come from a study of cytomegalovirus exposure and HLA in healthy donors. V lost 1 base and J 2 bases, leaving 5 bases between the germline ends. CDR3 size: 14 residues. CDR1 is MGHRA, CDR2 YSYEKL, per germline. Primers: 60 Vbeta forward and 13 Jbeta reverse. Original processing notes: As a later analysis found, there were 80 million or so unique TCR beta chains, of which around 10 million were shared. Some clones are missing from TCRdb's copy, which holds only in-frame ones; the method was immunoSEQ multiplex PCR. V, J and clone size are taken as reported in that table, and D and trimming were inferred from the DNA itself. The sample contains about 110,000 clones, approximately 66% of which appear only once.

The chain uses TRBV4-1 and TRBJ2-2; D gene uncertain. The receptor was derived from a man aged 40-50 years in good health and CMV-seropositive. Sequencing was performed on PBMCs. CDR3 in DNA: TGCGCCAGCAGCCAAGGTAGTAACACCGGGGAGCTGTTTTTT. Translating gives CASSQGSNTGELFF.